One sample yielded the 18 T cell receptor beta chains listed below, sequenced in a study of shared clonotypes between healthy human individuals. TCRdb keeps only in-frame clones here, not all; method: immunoSEQ multiplex PCR. The table has about 1 million clones, about 80% seen once. The sequencing sample was made of memory CD4+ T cells sorted from blood. The subset denotes: CD45RA-negative fraction. These receptors were taken from a young man in good health.

The chain employs TRBV28 and TRBJ2-7; 12 bases fit TRBD2. The CDR3 runs 12 residues. With V trimmed by 8 bases and J by 5 bases, 1 base remained unmatched. Germline CDR1 is MDHEN and CDR2 is SYDVKM. CDR3 sequence: CASWTSGNEQYF. The CDR3 DNA is TGTGCCAGCTGGACTAGCGGGAACGAGCAGTACTTC.

The chain uses TRBV5-1 and TRBJ2-1; 11 nucleotides match TRBD2. Trimming took 3 bases from V and 4 from J; bases not matched to a gene: 3. CDR3 length: 15 residues. Germline CDR1 and CDR2: SGHRS and YFSETQ. CDR3 sequence (DNA): TGCGCCAGCAGCTCTAGCGGGGGGAATTACAATGAGCAGTTCTTC. Protein: CASSSSGGNYNEQFF.

J is TRBJ2-7 and V is TRBV5-5, with D possibly TRBD2 on 6 matching bases. V was cut by 7 bases and J by 9 bases, with 23 bases left in between. The CDR3 has 14 amino acids. The V gene's germline CDR1 is SGHKS and CDR2 YYEKEE (reference sequence). The CDR3 DNA is TGTGCCAGCGCCCCCGACAGTGGGACTGGAAGGCAGTACTTC. Its translation is CASAPDSGTGRQYF.

The rearrangement uses TRBV5-4 and TRBJ1-1; D unresolved. Deletions cut 4 bases from V and 4 bases from J, with 11 bases between. This CDR3 is built from 13 residues. CDR1 and CDR2 from the germline V gene are SGHNT and YYREEE (reference sequence). CDR3 region: CASSAEQITEAFF. CDR3 sequence (DNA): TGTGCCAGCAGCGCCGAGCAGATCACTGAAGCTTTCTTT.

On this clone itself: Only one base separates this from a far larger clonotype, so it likely reflects a read error. Other DNA sequences in the same sample also yield this CDR3. The chain links TRBV5-6 to TRBJ2-2, with D hard to call. The CDR3 runs to 12 residues. V was shortened by 1 base and J by 3 bases, with 1 base between the two germline ends. CDR1 is SGHDT and CDR2 is YYEEEE in the germline V gene. The CDR3 DNA follows: TGTGCCAGCAGCTTGTACACCGGGGAGCTGTTTTTT. It specifies CASSLYTGELFF.

This sequence joins TRBV7-9 and TRBJ2-1; 8 nucleotides agree with TRBD2. This CDR3 spans 17 amino acids. Trimming took 2 bases from V and 2 from J; bases not matched to a gene: 8. CDR1 SEHNR and CDR2 FQNEAQ come from the germline V gene (reference sequence). The CDR3 coding sequence is TGTGCCAGCAGCTTATCTCTTGGCGGGAGGACCTACAATGAGCAGTTCTTC. Its translation: CASSLSLGGRTYNEQFF.

The rearrangement uses TRBV5-4 and TRBJ2-3; D may correspond to TRBD1 or TRBD2 (5 bases each). The germline V and J ends were trimmed by 3 bases and 4 bases, with 12 bases remaining between them. The length of the CDR3 is 14 residues. The germline CDR1 and CDR2 sequences are SGHNT and YYREEE (reference sequence). CDR3: CASSSPLGADTQYF. The DNA of the CDR3 is TGTGCCAGCAGCTCACCCCTGGGGGCAGATACGCAGTATTTT.

The chain uses TRBV11-2 and TRBJ2-2; D may be TRBD1 or TRBD2 (6 bases each). The CDR3 consists of 14 residues. The germline V gene encodes CDR1 SGHAT and CDR2 FQNNGV. The V and J ends lost 5 bases and 7 bases respectively, with 14 bases between them. CDR3 bases: TGTGCCAGCAGCCGGGCCGGGGGCGGCGGGGAGCTGTTTTTT. Translated, it gives CASSRAGGGGELFF.

The rearrangement uses TRBV7-2 and TRBJ1-3; 7 positions agree with TRBD1. Losses at the gene ends were 1 base for V and 4 bases for J; bases not matched to a gene: 7. The CDR3 spans 16 residues. CDR1 is SGHTA and CDR2 is FQGNSA in the germline V gene. CDR3 in amino acids: CASSLGYRGSGNTIYF. CDR3 nucleotide sequence: TGTGCCAGCAGCTTAGGGTACAGGGGCTCCGGAAACACCATATATTTT.

This clone was observed many times. This chain joins TRBV25-1 and TRBJ2-6; TRBD1 might be the D (6 bases). Germline V gives CDR1 MGHDK, CDR2 SYGVNS. The CDR3 is 15 amino acids. V was clipped by 3 bases and J by 2 bases, with 8 bases between them. In DNA form, the CDR3 reads TGTGCCAGCAGTGAGGCAGGGGCTGGGGCCAACGTCCTGACTTTC. It translates to CASSEAGAGANVLTF.

The chain links TRBV10-1 to TRBJ2-1; the D is unclear. The V gene lost 8 bases and the J gene lost 5 bases, with 19 bases spanning the gap. Germline V gene lookup returns CDR1 WNHNN and CDR2 SYGVQD (reference sequence). The length of the CDR3 is 15 residues. In nucleotides, the CDR3 is TGCGCCAGCCCCCCAAGGAACAGTGCCGACAATGAGCAGTTCTTC. Protein: CASPPRNSADNEQFF.

The chain joins TRBV25-1 to TRBJ1-3, with 8 bases fitting TRBD1. CDR3 length equals 15 residues. Germline lookup yields CDR1 MGHDK and CDR2 SYGVNS. V lost 3 bases, J lost 2 bases, and 3 bases stayed unmatched. CDR3 DNA: TGTGCCAGCAGTGACCCGACAGGGGCTGGAAACACCATATATTTT. Translating it yields CASSDPTGAGNTIYF.

The chain links TRBV6-5 to TRBJ1-6; no reliable D call. Trimming took 2 bases from V and 7 from J, leaving 9 bases between them. CDR1 MNHEY and CDR2 SVGAGI come from the germline V gene. There are 14 residues in the CDR3. This CDR3 reads CASSYAGQNSPLHF. The CDR3 DNA follows: TGTGCCAGCAGTTACGCGGGCCAGAATTCACCCCTCCACTTT.

The chain recombines TRBV10-3 with TRBJ2-3, with 15 bases aligning to TRBD2. V trimming: 6 bases; J trimming: 0 bases; junction bases outside the gene matches: 4. The CDR3 is 17 amino acids. The V gene's germline CDR1 is ENHRY and CDR2 SYGVKD. The chain's CDR3 is CAIRRTSGGASTDTQYF. CDR3 in DNA: TGTGCCATCAGGAGGACTAGCGGGGGGGCTAGCACAGATACGCAGTATTTT.

The gene calls are TRBV7-9 and TRBJ1-4; a possible D gene is TRBD1 (6 bases). The CDR3 is 14 amino acids. Germline-derived CDR1 and CDR2 are SEHNR and FQNEAQ (reference sequence). The V end lost 4 bases, the J end lost 5 bases, and 11 bases lay between the germline ends. For the CDR3, the DNA is TGTGCCAGCAGCTACGGGACAAGGAATGAAAAACTGTTTTTT. Protein: CASSYGTRNEKLFF.

This chain joins TRBV6-6 and TRBJ2-2; a weak D match, TRBD1 (6 bases). The germline CDR1 and CDR2 sequences are MNHNY and SVGAGI (reference sequence). V was trimmed by 6 bases and J by 4 bases, leaving 15 bases between them. The CDR3 is made up of 15 amino acids. CDR3 nucleotide sequence: TGTGCCAGCAGACGACCGGAAGGGGGCACCGGGGAGCTGTTTTTT. Translated, it gives CASRRPEGGTGELFF.

V is TRBV6-5 and J is TRBJ1-2; TRBD1 aligns across 7 bases. The CDR3 extends over 16 amino acids. V was pared by 2 bases and J by 1 base, with 7 bases of the junction left unmatched. The germline CDR1 and CDR2 sequences are MNHEY and SVGAGI. CDR3 in DNA: TGTGCCAGCAGTTACGGGGCCGGGACAGTTAACTATGGCTACACCTTC. Translation: CASSYGAGTVNYGYTF.

The count of this clone is one. Written as DNA, the CDR3 is TGTGCCAGCAGTCGAGACAGGGTCTACGAGCAGTACTTC. This sequence encodes CASSRDRVYEQYF. The rearrangement uses TRBV6-5 and TRBJ2-7; 7 bases are shared with TRBD1. Germline lookup yields CDR1 MNHEY and CDR2 SVGAGI. This CDR3 contains 13 residues. J was trimmed by 3 bases and V by 5 bases; bases with no gene match: 4.